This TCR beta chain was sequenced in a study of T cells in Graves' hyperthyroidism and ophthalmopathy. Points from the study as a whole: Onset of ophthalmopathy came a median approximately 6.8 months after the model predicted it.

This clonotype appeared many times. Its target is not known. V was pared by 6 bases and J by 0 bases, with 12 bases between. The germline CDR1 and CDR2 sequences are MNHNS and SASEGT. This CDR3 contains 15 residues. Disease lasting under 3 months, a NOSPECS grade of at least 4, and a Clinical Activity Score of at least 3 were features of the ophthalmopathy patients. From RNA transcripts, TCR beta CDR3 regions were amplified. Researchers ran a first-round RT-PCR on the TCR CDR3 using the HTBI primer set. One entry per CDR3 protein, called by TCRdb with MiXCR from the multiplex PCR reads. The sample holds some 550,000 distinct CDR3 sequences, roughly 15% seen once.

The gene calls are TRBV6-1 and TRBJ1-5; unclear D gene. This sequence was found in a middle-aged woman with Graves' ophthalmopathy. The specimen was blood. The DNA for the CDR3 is TGTGCCAGCAGGACCTCACTGAATAGCAATCAGCCCCAGCATTTT. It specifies CASRTSLNSNQPQHF.